The 12 T cell receptor beta chains presented below share a single source sample, sequenced in a study of PD-L1 blockade in urothelial cancer (dated by TCRdb to about 2017). Library method: the immunoSEQ multiplex PCR assay. Imported from immuneACCESS, the table was reduced by TCRdb to in-frame sequences with V and J called. These copies leave out some clones; in studies compared against another copy, an unresolved V gene accounts for under half, and the cause of the remainder is not known. The sample includes under 35,000 clones, with nearly 90% observed a single time. The ten top clones hold roughly 8% of the sample. The sample's time point, from its label and the paper: peripheral blood 6 weeks after treatment start. Material: PBMCs, obtained around atezolizumab (anti-PD-L1) treatment. The receptors come from an older man with urothelial cancer.

V gene TRBV6-5 combines with J gene TRBJ2-1; 7 bases agree with TRBD1. Germline-derived CDR1 and CDR2 are MNHEY and SVGAGI. The CDR3 length is 13 residues. The V and J ends lost 3 bases and 6 bases, in that order; junction bases with no gene match: 2. For the CDR3, the DNA is TGTGCCAGCAGTTATCCAGGGGGCAATGAGCAGTTCTTC. This codes for CASSYPGGNEQFF.

V and J are TRBV7-8 and TRBJ1-4; 10 positions agree with TRBD1. CDR1 SGHVS and CDR2 FQNEAQ come from the germline V gene. The CDR3 is 20 residues long. Unmatched junction bases numbered 13, after V lost 3 bases and J lost 0 bases. Here the CDR3 reads CASSFQPGQGILSTNEKLFF. CDR3 bases: TGTGCCAGCAGCTTCCAACCGGGACAGGGGATTCTGTCAACTAATGAAAAACTGTTTTTT.

This sequence joins TRBV21-1 and TRBJ2-1; the D call in the table, TRBD2, was not verified against the DNA. TRBV21-1 is listed as a pseudogene. The CDR3 extends over 11 amino acids. The CDR3 bases are TGTGCCGGGGGGGTCTACAATGAGCAGTTCTTC. Translation gives CAGGVYNEQFF.

V is TRBV5-1 and J is TRBJ2-5; TRBD2 agrees at 12 bases. V was pared by 1 base and J by 6 bases, with 4 bases of the junction left unmatched. The CDR3 is 15 residues long. CDR1 and CDR2 from the germline V gene are SGHRS and YFSETQ. The CDR3 DNA follows: TGCGCCAGCAGCTTGTCTCTAGCGGGAGGGAAGACCCAGTACTTC. It yields the protein CASSLSLAGGKTQYF.

The chain links TRBV19 to TRBJ1-1, with 10 bases identical to TRBD1. The J segment lost 3 bases and the V segment lost 7 bases, leaving 11 bases of the junction unmatched. There are 16 residues in the CDR3. Germline CDR1 LNHDA, CDR2 SQIVND (reference sequence). The CDR3 DNA reads TGTGCCAGTACTCTCACCGGGACAGGGGTGGACACTGAAGCTTTCTTT. This gives the protein CASTLTGTGVDTEAFF.

This clone was observed a single time. The rearrangement joins TRBV12-5 to TRBJ2-3, with D tentatively TRBD1 (5 bases). This CDR3 has 12 residues. Germline V lookup: CDR1 LGHNT, CDR2 FRNRAP. V dropped 6 bases and J dropped 7 bases, with 11 bases sitting between them. DNA of the CDR3: TGTGCTAGTGGCCCCGACAGAAATACGCAGTATTTT. Encoded protein: CASGPDRNTQYF.

The CDR3 here is CASRRRDSQNEKLFF. The CDR3 coding sequence is TGTGCCAGTAGACGCCGGGACAGCCAAAATGAAAAACTGTTTTTT. This sequence joins TRBV19 and TRBJ1-4, with 7 bases matching TRBD1. The CDR3 extends over 15 amino acids. Germline V gene sequence: CDR1 LNHDA, CDR2 SQIVND (reference sequence). Trimming at V came to 6 bases and at J to 5 bases, leaving 9 bases not matched to a gene.

The gene calls are TRBV6-5 and TRBJ1-5, with 7 nucleotides matching TRBD1. The CDR3 covers 14 residues. CDR1 MNHEY and CDR2 SVGAGI come from the germline V gene. V gave up 5 bases and J gave up 6 bases; unmatched junction bases: 7. Here the CDR3 DNA reads TGTGCCAGCAGTCCCCGGGACAGTCGTCAGCCCCAGCATTTT. It translates to CASSPRDSRQPQHF.

This rearrangement joins TRBV6-6 to TRBJ1-5; 9 bases line up with TRBD1. The germline V gene has CDR1 MNHNY and CDR2 SVGAGI (reference sequence). This CDR3 has 15 amino acids. V shed 5 bases, J shed 7 bases, and the junction held 9 bases outside the gene matches. CDR3: CASSHGQGRIQPQHF. The CDR3 DNA reads TGTGCCAGCAGTCACGGACAGGGGAGAATCCAGCCCCAGCATTTT.

V and J are TRBV5-1 and TRBJ2-7, with 10 bases fitting TRBD1. The CDR3 covers 18 residues. Germline trimming cut 3 bases from V and 4 bases from J; bases unmatched to any gene: 16. Germline CDR1 and CDR2: SGHRS and YFSETQ. The DNA of the CDR3 is TGCGCCAGCAGCTGGGGACAGGGGAGGTCCCTCGGATTGTACGAGCAGTACTTC. Its translation: CASSWGQGRSLGLYEQYF.

The rearrangement uses TRBV9 and TRBJ2-7, with 9 bases lining up with TRBD2. V dropped 0 bases and J dropped 6; count of bases not matched to a gene: 7. This CDR3 comprises 15 residues. CDR1 is SGDLS and CDR2 is YYNGEE in the germline V gene. The CDR3 DNA follows: TGTGCCAGCAGCGTAGGGGGTAGCGGGAGCGGCGAGCAGTACTTC. Translating gives CASSVGGSGSGEQYF.

The sample holds one count of this clone. This chain uses TRBV15 with TRBJ2-5, with TRBD2 identical over 8 bases. The germline gives CDR1 LNHNV, CDR2 YYDKDF (reference sequence). V trimming: 1 base; J trimming: 5 bases; junction bases outside the gene matches: 6. This CDR3 spans 15 amino acids. The CDR3 nucleotides are TGTGCCACCAGCAGAGGAACTAGCGGAGGGGAGACCCAGTACTTC. As protein: CATSRGTSGGETQYF.